This T cell receptor beta chain comes out of a study of blood T cell repertoires in COVID-19. The CDR3 loop spans 15 amino acids. V shed 0 bases, J shed 1 base, and the junction held 1 base outside the gene matches. Looked up from germline, CDR1 is SGDLS and CDR2 is YYNGEE. In the authors' workflow: Amplification from reference gene primers served as the basis for estimated nucleated cell counts. Libraries were prepared by immunoSEQ multiplex PCR; TCRdb keeps only in-frame clonotypes and omits some of them. The V and J calls and clone size are taken from that table; D and trimming were inferred from the DNA. The sample consists of about 260,000 clones, over 80% of them appearing once.

The V gene is TRBV9, the J gene TRBJ2-7; TRBD2 agrees at 10 bases. Sequencing was carried out using peripheral blood. The clonotype originates from a woman between 40 and 55 years old who had recovered from COVID-19. The CDR3 region is CASSVGGLASYEQYF. CDR3 in DNA: TGTGCCAGCAGCGTAGGGGGACTAGCGTCCTACGAGCAGTACTTC.